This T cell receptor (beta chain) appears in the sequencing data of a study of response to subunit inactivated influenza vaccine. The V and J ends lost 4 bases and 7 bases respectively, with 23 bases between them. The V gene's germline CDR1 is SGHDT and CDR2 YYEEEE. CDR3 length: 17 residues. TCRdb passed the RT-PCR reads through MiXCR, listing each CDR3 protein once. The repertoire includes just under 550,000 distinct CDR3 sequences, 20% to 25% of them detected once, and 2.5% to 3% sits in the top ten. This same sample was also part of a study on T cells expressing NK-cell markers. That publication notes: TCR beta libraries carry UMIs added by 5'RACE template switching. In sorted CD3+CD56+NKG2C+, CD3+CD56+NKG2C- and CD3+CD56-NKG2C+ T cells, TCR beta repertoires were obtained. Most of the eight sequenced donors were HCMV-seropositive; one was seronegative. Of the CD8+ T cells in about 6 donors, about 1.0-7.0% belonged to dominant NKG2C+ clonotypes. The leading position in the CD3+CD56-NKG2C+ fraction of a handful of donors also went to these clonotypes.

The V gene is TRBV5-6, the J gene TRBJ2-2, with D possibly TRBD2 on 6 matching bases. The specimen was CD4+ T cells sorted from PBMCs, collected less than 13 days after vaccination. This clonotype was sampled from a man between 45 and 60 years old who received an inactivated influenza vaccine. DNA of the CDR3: TGTGCCAGCAGCAAATACCGGGACTTCCGATCGTACGGGGAGCTGTTTTTT. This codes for CASSKYRDFRSYGELFF.